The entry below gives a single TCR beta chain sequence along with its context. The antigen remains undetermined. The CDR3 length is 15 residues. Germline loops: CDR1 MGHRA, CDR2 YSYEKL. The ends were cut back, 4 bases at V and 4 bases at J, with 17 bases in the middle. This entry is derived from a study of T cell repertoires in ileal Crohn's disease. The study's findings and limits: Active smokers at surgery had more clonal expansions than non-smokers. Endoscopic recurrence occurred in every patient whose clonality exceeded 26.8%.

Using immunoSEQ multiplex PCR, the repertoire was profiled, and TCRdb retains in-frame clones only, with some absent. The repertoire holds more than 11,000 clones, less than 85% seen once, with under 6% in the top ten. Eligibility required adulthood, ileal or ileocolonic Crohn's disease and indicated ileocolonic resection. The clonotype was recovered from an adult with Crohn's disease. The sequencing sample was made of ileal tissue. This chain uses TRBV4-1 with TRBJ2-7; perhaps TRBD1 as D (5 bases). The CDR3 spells CASSPLAGKRYEQYF. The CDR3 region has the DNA TGCGCCAGCAGCCCCCTGGCAGGGAAACGTTACGAGCAGTACTTC.